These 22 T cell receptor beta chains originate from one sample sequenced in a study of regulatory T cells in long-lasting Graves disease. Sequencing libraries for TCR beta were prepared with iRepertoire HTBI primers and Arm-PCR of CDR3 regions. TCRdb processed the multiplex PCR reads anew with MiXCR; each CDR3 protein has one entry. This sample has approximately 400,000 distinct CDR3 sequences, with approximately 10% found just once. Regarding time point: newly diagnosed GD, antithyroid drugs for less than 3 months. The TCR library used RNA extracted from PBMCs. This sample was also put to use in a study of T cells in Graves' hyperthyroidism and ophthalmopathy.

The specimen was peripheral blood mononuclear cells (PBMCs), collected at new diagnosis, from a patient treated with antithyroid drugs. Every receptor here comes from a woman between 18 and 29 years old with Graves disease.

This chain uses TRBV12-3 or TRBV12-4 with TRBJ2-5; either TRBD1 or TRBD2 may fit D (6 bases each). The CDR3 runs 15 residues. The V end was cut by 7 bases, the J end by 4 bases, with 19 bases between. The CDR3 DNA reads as TGTGCCAGCACAGGGGCGGGACCTCTCCGAGAGACCCAGTACTTC. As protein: CASTGAGPLRETQYF.

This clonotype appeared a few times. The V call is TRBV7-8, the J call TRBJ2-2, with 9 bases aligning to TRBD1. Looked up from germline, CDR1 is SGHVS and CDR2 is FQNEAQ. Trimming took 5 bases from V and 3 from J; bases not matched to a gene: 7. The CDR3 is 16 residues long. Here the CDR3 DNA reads TGTGCCAGCAGCAGTTCCGGGACAGGGTACACCGGGGAGCTGTTTTTT. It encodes CASSSSGTGYTGELFF.

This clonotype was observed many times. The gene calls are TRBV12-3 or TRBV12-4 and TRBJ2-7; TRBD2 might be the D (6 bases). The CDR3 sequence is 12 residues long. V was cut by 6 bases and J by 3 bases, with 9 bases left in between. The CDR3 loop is CASSRGFYEQYF. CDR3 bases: TGTGCCAGCAGCCGGGGGTTCTACGAGCAGTACTTC.

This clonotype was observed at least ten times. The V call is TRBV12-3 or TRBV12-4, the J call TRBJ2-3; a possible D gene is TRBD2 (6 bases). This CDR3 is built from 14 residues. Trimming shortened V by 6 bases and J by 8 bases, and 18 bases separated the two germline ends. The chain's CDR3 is CASRPLARGGTQYF. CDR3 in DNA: TGTGCCAGCAGACCCTTGGCGCGGGGCGGTACGCAGTATTTT.

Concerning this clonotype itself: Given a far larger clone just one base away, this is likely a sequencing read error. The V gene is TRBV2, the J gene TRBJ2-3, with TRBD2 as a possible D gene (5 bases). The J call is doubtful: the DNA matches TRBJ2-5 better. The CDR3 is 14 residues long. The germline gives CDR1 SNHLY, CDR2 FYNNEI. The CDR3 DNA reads TGTGCCAGCAGTATGAGGGCGGACGGGGAGACCCAGTACTTC. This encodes CASSMRADGETQYF.

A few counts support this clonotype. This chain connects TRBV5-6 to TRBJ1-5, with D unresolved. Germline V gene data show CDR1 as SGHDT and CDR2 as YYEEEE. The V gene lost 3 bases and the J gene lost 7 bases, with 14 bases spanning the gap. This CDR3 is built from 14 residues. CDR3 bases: TGTGCCAGCAGCTCGGGCGGGGTGAGACAGCCCCAGCATTTT. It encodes CASSSGGVRQPQHF.

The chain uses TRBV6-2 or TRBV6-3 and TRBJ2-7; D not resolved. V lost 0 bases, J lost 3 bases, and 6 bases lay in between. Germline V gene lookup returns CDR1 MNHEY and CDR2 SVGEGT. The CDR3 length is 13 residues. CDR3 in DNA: TGTGCCAGCAGTTACTCTAGGCTCTACGAGCAGTACGTC. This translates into CASSYSRLYEQYV.

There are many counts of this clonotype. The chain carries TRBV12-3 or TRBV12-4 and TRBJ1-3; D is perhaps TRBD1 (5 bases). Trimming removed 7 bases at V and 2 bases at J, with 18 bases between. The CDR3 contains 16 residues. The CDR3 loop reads CASTHYPGRPGNTIYF. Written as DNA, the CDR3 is TGTGCCAGCACTCATTACCCGGGACGCCCTGGAAACACCATATATTTT.

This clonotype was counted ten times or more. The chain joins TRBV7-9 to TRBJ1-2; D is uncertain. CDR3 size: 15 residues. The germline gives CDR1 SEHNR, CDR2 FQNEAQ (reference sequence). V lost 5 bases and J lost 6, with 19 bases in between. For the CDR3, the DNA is TGTGCCAGCAGCCCCGGACGGGGAAGCTACAATGGCTACACCTTC. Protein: CASSPGRGSYNGYTF.

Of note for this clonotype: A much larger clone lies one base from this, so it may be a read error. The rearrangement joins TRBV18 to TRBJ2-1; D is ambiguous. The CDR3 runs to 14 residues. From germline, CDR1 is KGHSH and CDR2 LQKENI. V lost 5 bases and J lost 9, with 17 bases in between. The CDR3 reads CASSTAPDPTEQFF. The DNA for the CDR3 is TGTGCCAGCTCAACGGCGCCAGATCCCACTGAGCAGTTCTTC.

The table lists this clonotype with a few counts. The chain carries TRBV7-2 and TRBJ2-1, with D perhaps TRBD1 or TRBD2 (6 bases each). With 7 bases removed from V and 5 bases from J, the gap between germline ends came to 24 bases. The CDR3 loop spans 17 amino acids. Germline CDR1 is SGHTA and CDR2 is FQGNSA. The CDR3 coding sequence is TGTGCCAGCAACCAACTCCATCGGGGGCTCTTCGACAATGAGCAGTTCTTC. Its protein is CASNQLHRGLFDNEQFF.

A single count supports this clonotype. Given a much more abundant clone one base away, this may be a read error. In DNA, the CDR3 is TGTGCCAGGACCCCCTTGGATCACAATGAGCAGTTCTTC. Protein sequence: CARTPLDHNEQFF. This chain joins TRBV30 and TRBJ2-1; D call uncertain. The CDR3 runs to 13 residues. Trimming removed 8 bases from V and 5 bases from J, with 16 bases in between. Germline V gene lookup returns CDR1 GTSNPN and CDR2 SVGIG (reference sequence).

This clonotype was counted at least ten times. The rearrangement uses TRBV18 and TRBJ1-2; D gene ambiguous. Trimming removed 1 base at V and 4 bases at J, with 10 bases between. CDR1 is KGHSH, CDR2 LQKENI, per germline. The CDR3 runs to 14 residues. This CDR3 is CASSPRMTFYGYTF. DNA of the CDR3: TGTGCCAGCTCACCACGGATGACGTTCTATGGCTACACCTTC.

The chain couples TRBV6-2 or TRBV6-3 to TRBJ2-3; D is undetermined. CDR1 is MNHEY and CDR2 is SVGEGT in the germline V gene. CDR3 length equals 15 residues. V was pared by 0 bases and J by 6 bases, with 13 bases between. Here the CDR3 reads CASSYSGRARDTQYF. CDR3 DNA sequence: TGTGCCAGCAGTTACTCGGGTCGGGCACGCGATACGCAGTATTTT.

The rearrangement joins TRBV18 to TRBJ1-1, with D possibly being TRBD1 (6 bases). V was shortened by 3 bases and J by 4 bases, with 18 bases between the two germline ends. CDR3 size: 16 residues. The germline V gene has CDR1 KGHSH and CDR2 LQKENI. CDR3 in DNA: TGTGCCAGCTCACCTACTATAAAAACAGGGCCCACTGAAGCTTTCTTT. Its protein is CASSPTIKTGPTEAFF.

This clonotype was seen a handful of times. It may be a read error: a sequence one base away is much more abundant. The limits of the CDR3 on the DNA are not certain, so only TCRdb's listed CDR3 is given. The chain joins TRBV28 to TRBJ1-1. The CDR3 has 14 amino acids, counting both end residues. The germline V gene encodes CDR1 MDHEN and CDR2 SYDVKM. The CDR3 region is CASSSSVENTEVFF.

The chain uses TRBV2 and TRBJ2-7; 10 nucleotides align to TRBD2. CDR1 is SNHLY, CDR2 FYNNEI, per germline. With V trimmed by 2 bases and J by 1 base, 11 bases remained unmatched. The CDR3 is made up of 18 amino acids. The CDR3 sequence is CASSEKSVVAGGSYEQYV. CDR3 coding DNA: TGTGCCAGCAGTGAAAAGTCGGTAGTAGCGGGGGGATCCTACGAGCAGTACGTC.

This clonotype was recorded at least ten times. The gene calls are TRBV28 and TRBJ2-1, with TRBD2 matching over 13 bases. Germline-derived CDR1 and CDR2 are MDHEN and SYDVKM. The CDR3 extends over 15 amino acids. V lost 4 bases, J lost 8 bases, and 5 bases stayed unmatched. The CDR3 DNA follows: TGTGCCAGCAGTTGGACTAGCGGGAGTATCGATGAGCAGTTCTTC. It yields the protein CASSWTSGSIDEQFF.

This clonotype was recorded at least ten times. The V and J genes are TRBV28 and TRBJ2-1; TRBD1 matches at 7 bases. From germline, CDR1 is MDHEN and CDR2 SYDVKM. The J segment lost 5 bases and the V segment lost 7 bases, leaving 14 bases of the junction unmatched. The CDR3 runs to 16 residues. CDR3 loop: CASIKAPGTANNEQFF. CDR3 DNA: TGTGCCAGCATTAAAGCCCCCGGGACAGCGAACAATGAGCAGTTCTTC. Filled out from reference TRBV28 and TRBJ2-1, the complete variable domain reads DVKVTQSSRYLVKRTGEKVFLECVQDMDHENMFWYRQDPGLGLRLIYFSYDVKMKEKGDIPEGYSVSREKKERFSLILESASTNQTSMYLCASIKAPGTANNEQFFGPGTRLTVL.

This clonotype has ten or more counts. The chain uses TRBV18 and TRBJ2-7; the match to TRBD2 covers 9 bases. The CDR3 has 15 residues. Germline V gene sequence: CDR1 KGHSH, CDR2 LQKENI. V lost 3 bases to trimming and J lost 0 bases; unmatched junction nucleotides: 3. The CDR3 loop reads CASSPWTSDSYEQYF. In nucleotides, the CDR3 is TGTGCCAGCTCACCGTGGACTAGCGACTCCTACGAGCAGTACTTC.

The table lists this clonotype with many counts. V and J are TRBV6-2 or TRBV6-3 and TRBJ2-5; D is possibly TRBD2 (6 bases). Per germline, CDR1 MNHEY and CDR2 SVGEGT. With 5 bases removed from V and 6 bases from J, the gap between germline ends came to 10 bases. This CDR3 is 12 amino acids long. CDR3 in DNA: TGTGCCAGCAGTCCCGGGAGACAGACCCAGTACTTC. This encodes CASSPGRQTQYF.

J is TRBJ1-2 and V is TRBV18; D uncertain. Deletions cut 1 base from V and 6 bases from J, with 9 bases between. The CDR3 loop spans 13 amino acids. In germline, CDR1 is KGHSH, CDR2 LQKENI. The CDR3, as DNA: TGTGCCAGCTCACCACATCCTGCGGATGGCTACACCTTC. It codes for CASSPHPADGYTF. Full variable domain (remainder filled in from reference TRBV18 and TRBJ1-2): NAGVMQNPRHLVRRRGQEARLRCSPMKGHSHVYWYRQLPEEGLKFMVYLQKENIIDESGMPKERFSAEFPKEGPSILRIQQVVRGDSAAYFCASSPHPADGYTFGSGTRLTVV.